This T cell receptor beta chain was retrieved from a study of blood T cell repertoires in COVID-19. The CDR3 is 15 residues long. Germline CDR1 and CDR2: LNHNV and YYDKDF (reference sequence). V dropped 6 bases and J dropped 5; count of bases not matched to a gene: 12. Sequenced by immunoSEQ multiplex PCR; TCRdb stores in-frame clones only, minus some. The sample includes fewer than 350,000 clones, roughly 90% of them seen just once. The clonotype was recovered from a woman between 40 and 50 years old with acute COVID-19. Sequences were obtained from PBMCs or T cells enriched from blood (not recorded which). J is TRBJ2-5 and V is TRBV15; 7 nucleotides match TRBD2. The CDR3 sequence: CATRASGSQSETQYF. CDR3 coding DNA: TGTGCCACCAGGGCTAGCGGATCCCAGTCGGAGACCCAGTACTTC.